This T cell receptor beta chain was recovered during a study of cytomegalovirus exposure and HLA in healthy donors. PCR employed 60 Vbeta and 13 Jbeta primers. In the original workflow: The authors later counted about 80 million unique TCR beta chains, roughly 10 million of them shared. Data came from immunoSEQ multiplex PCR; TCRdb stores just in-frame clones and leaves some out. From that table come the V and J calls and clone size; the DNA was used to work out D and trimming. The top ten clones hold 0.45% to 0.6% of a sample with around 130,000 clones, around 90% of them seen once. Study conclusions and caveats: Listed as cytomegalovirus-associated were around 160 TCR beta chains.

Everyone who donated was a healthy bone marrow donor. Note on this clone: Its antigen is undetermined.

The clonotype comes from a woman aged 40 to 55 in good health and CMV-seronegative. The source material was PBMCs.

As DNA, the CDR3 is TGTGCCAGCAGTCGGGACTCCAACTATGGCTACACCTTC. Translated, it gives CASSRDSNYGYTF. The V and J genes are TRBV6-1 and TRBJ1-2; weak D call: TRBD1 (5 bases). Trimming pared 5 bases from V and 2 bases from J, leaving 9 bases between. CDR3 length: 13 residues. Looked up from germline, CDR1 is MNHNS and CDR2 is SASEGT.